This TCR beta chain is from a study of blood T cell repertoires in COVID-19. Assay: immunoSEQ multiplex PCR; the TCRdb copy retains only in-frame clones and omits some. This sample has some 150,000 clones, with around nine tenths found just once. Germline CDR1 SGHTA, CDR2 FQGNSA. CDR3 size: 15 residues. J was trimmed by 7 bases and V by 4 bases; bases with no gene match: 5. This receptor was identified in a man between 18 and 29 years old with active or convalescent COVID-19. Sequencing was done on a sample of peripheral blood. The rearrangement joins TRBV7-2 to TRBJ1-4; 11 bases line up with TRBD1. In DNA, the CDR3 is TGTGCCAGCAGCTCATCCGGGACAGGGGGTGAAAAACTGTTTTTT. Translation gives CASSSSGTGGEKLFF.